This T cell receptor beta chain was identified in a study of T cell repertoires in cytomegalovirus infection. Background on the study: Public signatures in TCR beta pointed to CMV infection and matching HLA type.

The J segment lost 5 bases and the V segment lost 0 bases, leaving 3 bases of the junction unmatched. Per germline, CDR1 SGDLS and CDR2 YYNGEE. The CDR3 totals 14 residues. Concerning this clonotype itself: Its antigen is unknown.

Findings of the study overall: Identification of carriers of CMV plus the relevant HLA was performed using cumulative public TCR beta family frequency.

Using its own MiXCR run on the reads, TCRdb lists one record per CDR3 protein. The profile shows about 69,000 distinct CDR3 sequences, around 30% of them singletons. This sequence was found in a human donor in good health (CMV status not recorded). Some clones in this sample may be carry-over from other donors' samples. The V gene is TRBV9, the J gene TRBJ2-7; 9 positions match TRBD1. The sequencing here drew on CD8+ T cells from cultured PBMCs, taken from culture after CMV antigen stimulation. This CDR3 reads CASSVETGGNEQYF. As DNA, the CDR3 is TGTGCCAGCAGCGTAGAAACAGGGGGCAACGAGCAGTACTTC.